This TCR beta chain was identified in a study of HIV-infected patients and healthy controls. Turning to the study itself: Early therapy brought no consistent CD8 count shift, though the CD4:CD8 ratio rose a little. Notes on the study in general: Untreated HIV+ repertoires had roughly threefold fewer distinct CDR3s and lower Shannon diversity than healthy controls. Healthy controls carried many MAIT alpha-chain CDR3s, while HIV+ repertoires had few.

Alpha and beta constant-region primers primed reverse transcription of about 500 ng RNA. Separate chain-specific third strand synthesis with multiplexing indices produced the alpha and beta libraries. All rearrangements within a chain used one primer pair; cDNA molecules carried barcodes. TCRdb fed the 5' RACE reads into MiXCR, producing one record per CDR3 protein. Of about 15,000 distinct CDR3 sequences listed, roughly 12% are singletons. Roughly three months, about 14 weeks, into antiretroviral therapy, follow-up blood was collected. The repertoire came from unfractionated whole blood and reflected all unsorted peripheral T cells. This clonotype has a count of ten or more. Its antigen remains unidentified. V dropped 1 base and J dropped 6; count of bases not matched to a gene: 2. Looked up from germline, CDR1 is SGHVS and CDR2 is FNYEAQ. CDR3 size: 14 residues.

The source was blood, collected during antiretroviral therapy. The receptor was derived from an adult with HIV infection. The donor label of this sample is uncertain. V gene TRBV7-6 combines with J gene TRBJ2-7; 11 bases match TRBD1. CDR3 DNA sequence: TGTGCCAGCAGCTTAGGGGACAGGGGGGGCGAGCAGTACTTC. Protein sequence: CASSLGDRGGEQYF.